Listed below are T cell receptor beta chains from one sample, sequenced in a study of PD-L1 blockade in urothelial cancer. Some clones are missing from TCRdb's copy, which holds only in-frame ones; the method was immunoSEQ multiplex PCR. This sample has about 29,000 clones; approximately 81% occur once, and the top ten carry around 3%. Sequences were derived from PBMCs, sampled around atezolizumab (anti-PD-L1) treatment. These receptor sequences come from a man in his 70s with urothelial cancer. Each CDR3 is given with its conserved first and last residue. Each record gives: CDR3 protein, CDR3 DNA, D gene, J gene, clone size, V gene. A D gene is named only where the DNA matches it firmly. Size values are once, few and many counts, or a class for expanded clones, and some rows have none.

cdr3_aa: CASRPPQANTEAFF
cdr3_nt: TGTGCCAGCAGGCCGCCTCAGGCGAACACTGAAGCTTTCTTT
d_call: NA
j_call: TRBJ1-1
clone_size: NA
v_call: TRBV7-8

cdr3_aa: CASSFDRAGGYTF
cdr3_nt: TGTGCCAGCAGCTTCGACAGGGCGGGCGGCTACACCTTC
d_call: TRBD1
j_call: TRBJ1-2
clone_size: NA
v_call: TRBV7-9

cdr3_aa: CASSPGQGKGEAFF
cdr3_nt: TGTGCCAGCTCCCCGGGACAGGGTAAAGGTGAAGCTTTCTTT
d_call: TRBD1
j_call: TRBJ1-1
clone_size: NA
v_call: TRBV18

cdr3_aa: CASSLDGTGVGELFF
cdr3_nt: TGTGCCAGCAGCTTAGATGGGACAGGGGTAGGGGAGCTGTTTTTT
d_call: TRBD1
j_call: TRBJ2-2
clone_size: NA
v_call: TRBV11-2

cdr3_aa: CASSSLGTSGDDTQYF
cdr3_nt: TGTGCCAGCAGCTCCTTAGGGACTAGCGGGGACGATACGCAGTATTTT
d_call: TRBD2
j_call: TRBJ2-3
clone_size: NA
v_call: TRBV7-8

cdr3_aa: CASSLGDEAFF
cdr3_nt: TGCGCCAGCAGCTTGGGAGATGAAGCTTTCTTT
d_call: NA
j_call: TRBJ1-1
clone_size: few
v_call: TRBV5-1

cdr3_aa: CASSIRGGLGNEQFF
cdr3_nt: TGTGCCAGTAGTATCCGGGGGGGCCTTGGCAATGAGCAGTTCTTC
d_call: TRBD2
j_call: TRBJ2-1
clone_size: NA
v_call: TRBV19

cdr3_aa: CASSTLRGRSGYTF
cdr3_nt: TGTGCCAGCAGTACCCTCAGGGGGCGATCTGGCTACACCTTC
d_call: TRBD1
j_call: TRBJ1-2
clone_size: NA
v_call: TRBV27

cdr3_aa: CASSPSESSEAFF
cdr3_nt: TGTGCCAGCTCACCCTCTGAGTCCTCTGAAGCTTTCTTT
d_call: NA
j_call: TRBJ1-1
clone_size: NA
v_call: TRBV18

cdr3_aa: CASSALAGALDTQYF
cdr3_nt: TGTGCCAGCAGTGCGCTAGCGGGAGCTTTAGATACGCAGTATTTT
d_call: TRBD2
j_call: TRBJ2-3
clone_size: NA
v_call: TRBV6-4

cdr3_aa: CASRRGDGGRGYEQYF
cdr3_nt: TGCGCCAGCAGGAGGGGGGACGGCGGGAGGGGATACGAGCAGTACTTC
d_call: TRBD2
j_call: TRBJ2-7
clone_size: NA
v_call: TRBV10-2

cdr3_aa: CASLTGTATNTEAFF
cdr3_nt: TGTGCCAGCCTAACCGGGACAGCGACGAACACTGAAGCTTTCTTT
d_call: TRBD1
j_call: TRBJ1-1
clone_size: NA
v_call: TRBV19

cdr3_aa: CASSIGQANQPQHF
cdr3_nt: TGTGCCAGTAGTATAGGACAGGCTAATCAGCCCCAGCATTTT
d_call: NA
j_call: TRBJ1-5
clone_size: NA
v_call: TRBV19

cdr3_aa: CASRREAAGELFF
cdr3_nt: TGTGCCAGCAGGAGGGAGGCGGCCGGGGAGCTGTTTTTT
d_call: NA
j_call: TRBJ2-2
clone_size: NA
v_call: TRBV7-9

cdr3_aa: CASSSRQASYNSPLHF
cdr3_nt: TGTGCCAGCAGCTCCCGGCAGGCCTCCTATAATTCACCCCTCCACTTT
d_call: NA
j_call: TRBJ1-6
clone_size: NA
v_call: TRBV5-4

cdr3_aa: CASSKSGGASYNEQFF
cdr3_nt: TGTGCCAGCAGTAAAAGCGGGGGGGCGTCCTACAATGAGCAGTTCTTC
d_call: TRBD2
j_call: TRBJ2-1
clone_size: NA
v_call: TRBV6-6

cdr3_aa: CAWSVEGFVGSYNEQFF
cdr3_nt: TGTGCCTGGAGTGTGGAGGGTTTTGTAGGCTCCTACAATGAGCAGTTCTTC
d_call: NA
j_call: TRBJ2-1
clone_size: NA
v_call: TRBV30

cdr3_aa: CASRSGRAYNEQFF
cdr3_nt: TGTGCCAGCAGATCCGGGCGGGCATACAATGAGCAGTTCTTC
d_call: NA
j_call: TRBJ2-1
clone_size: few
v_call: TRBV6-5